This entry is about one TCR beta chain. Its antigen is not identified. The sample contains more than one DNA sequence encoding this CDR3. This record comes from a study of shared clonotypes between healthy human individuals. General observations from the study: Around 5.4% of naive CD4 clonotypes were common to several donors. Unshared clonotypes carried lower generation probabilities than those common to all four donors.

Measured with immunoSEQ multiplex PCR; TCRdb has only the in-frame clones, and not every one. The profile covers under 2.5 million clones, with 85% to 95% appearing a single time and 0.3% to 0.4% taken by the ten largest. Trimming left V 1 base short and J 7 bases short, with 7 bases between. The CDR3 consists of 13 residues. Germline loops: CDR1 SNHLY, CDR2 FYNNEI. All participating donors were Caucasian adults from Nashville, Tennessee. The chain links TRBV2 to TRBJ2-2; D possibly corresponds to TRBD1 (5 bases). Material: naive CD4+ T cells from PBMCs. As for subset: CD45RA+ positively selected. The sequence came from a man aged 18 to 35 in good health. Some clones in this sample may be carry-over from other donors' samples. The CDR3 DNA sequence: TGTGCCAGCAGTGAAGAAGGGGTCGGGGAGCTGTTTTTT. This gives the protein CASSEEGVGELFF.